The 16 T cell receptor beta chains given below trace back to one sample, sequenced in a study of human T cells and chemical hapten exposure. TCRdb called the RACE reads again in MiXCR, with one record for every CDR3 protein. The data show about 89,000 distinct CDR3 sequences, about an eighth seen once. Time point defined: patch test 3, about 24 weeks after DPC sensitization. Treatment described: therapeutic diphenylcyclopropenone sensitization with weekly scalp DPC. Sample: whole blood, taken in connection with sensitization to the hapten diphenylcyclopropenone (DPC). The origin of the receptors is a woman aged 45-59 years with alopecia areata. Some clones in this sample may be carry-over from other donors' samples.

This chain connects TRBV20-1 to TRBJ1-3, with 8 bases that match TRBD1. Germline CDR1 is DFQATT and CDR2 is SNEGSKA (reference sequence). This CDR3 is 14 amino acids long. The trim removed 1 base at V and 4 bases at J, leaving 3 bases unmatched. DNA for the CDR3: TGCAGTGCTAGAGGACAGGGGTACGGAAACACCATATATTTT. This translates into CSARGQGYGNTIYF.

This clonotype turned up a few times. The rearrangement uses TRBV11-2 and TRBJ1-5, with unresolved D. The CDR3 sequence is 13 residues long. The germline V gene has CDR1 SGHAT and CDR2 FQNNGV. The V gene lost 1 base and the J gene lost 13 bases, with 14 bases spanning the gap. The CDR3 region has the DNA TGTGCCAGCAGCTTAGGCCCAGGCTACCCGCAGCATTTT. It yields the protein CASSLGPGYPQHF.

This clonotype came up a few times. The V call is TRBV3-1, the J call TRBJ1-2; 8 bases agree with TRBD1. The CDR3 is 15 amino acids. Germline V gene sequence: CDR1 LGHDT, CDR2 YNNKEL (reference sequence). The junction had 8 bases not matched to a gene; V was cut back by 4 bases and J by 4 bases. CDR3 protein: CASSRPRQGIYGYTF. DNA for the CDR3: TGTGCCAGCAGCCGACCGAGACAGGGGATCTATGGCTACACCTTC.

The chain has TRBV19 and TRBJ2-2; a weak D match, TRBD1 (6 bases). This CDR3 is 15 amino acids long. V was trimmed by 5 bases and J by 1 base, leaving 11 bases between them. Looked up from germline, CDR1 is LNHDA and CDR2 is SQIVND (reference sequence). The CDR3 spells CASSVPTGNTGELFF. The CDR3 coding sequence is TGTGCCAGTAGTGTCCCGACAGGGAACACCGGGGAGCTGTTTTTT.

This clonotype was seen repeatedly, ten times or more. V gene TRBV30 combines with J gene TRBJ2-1; 13 bases fit TRBD2. J gave up 2 bases and V 1 base, and 5 bases lay outside the gene matches. CDR1 is GTSNPN and CDR2 is SVGIG in the germline V gene (reference sequence). This CDR3 is 17 amino acids long. CDR3 coding DNA: TGTGCCTGGAGTGAAGGACTAGCGGGAGTTCCCTACAATGAGCAGTTCTTC. Amino acid sequence: CAWSEGLAGVPYNEQFF. Full variable domain (missing parts from reference TRBV30 and TRBJ2-1): SQTIHQWPATLVQPVGSPLSLECTVEGTSNPNLYWYRQAAGRGLQLLFYSVGIGQISSEVPQNLSASRPQDRQFILSSKKLLLSDSGFYLCAWSEGLAGVPYNEQFFGPGTRLTVL.

This chain links TRBV7-9 with TRBJ2-1; 9 nucleotides align to TRBD2. V dropped 6 bases and J dropped 6; count of bases not matched to a gene: 12. Germline loops: CDR1 SEHNR, CDR2 FQNEAQ (reference sequence). This CDR3 spans 16 amino acids. The CDR3 DNA reads as TGTGCCAGCAGACCCACCTTGGGACTAGCTGTCAATGAGCAGTTCTTC. It yields the protein CASRPTLGLAVNEQFF.

In this sample, this clonotype turned up many times. CDR3 nucleotide sequence: TGTGCCAGCAGCGTAGATGTCGTGGAGCTGTTTTTT. As protein: CASSVDVVELFF. This chain uses TRBV9 with TRBJ2-2; D unresolved. Per the germline V gene, CDR1 is SGDLS and CDR2 is YYNGEE. The CDR3 runs 12 residues. Trimming removed 0 bases from V and 10 bases from J, with 7 bases in between.

This clonotype turned up a few times. This chain joins TRBV19 and TRBJ2-7; D is unclear. Trimming stripped 3 bases from V and 5 bases from J, with 11 bases between. Germline V lookup: CDR1 LNHDA, CDR2 SQIVND (reference sequence). The CDR3 sequence is 13 residues long. The CDR3 region is CASSMGFNNEQYF. CDR3 nucleotide sequence: TGTGCCAGTAGTATGGGTTTTAACAACGAGCAGTACTTC.

The chain employs TRBV18 and TRBJ2-3; a weak D match, TRBD2 (6 bases). Germline V gene lookup returns CDR1 KGHSH and CDR2 LQKENI. This CDR3 comprises 14 residues. Deletions cut 3 bases from V and 8 bases from J, with 15 bases between. The CDR3 nucleotides read TGTGCCAGCTCACCGGAGGGAGGCCGGGTTACGCAGTATTTT. Translating gives CASSPEGGRVTQYF.

There are a few counts of this clonotype. The chain recombines TRBV12-3 or TRBV12-4 with TRBJ1-1; no reliable D call. Trimming removed 5 bases from V and 0 bases from J, with 13 bases in between. The CDR3 is 15 amino acids. The CDR3 DNA sequence: TGTGCCAGCAGTCAAACTCAGCTTCTGAACACTGAAGCTTTCTTT. It specifies CASSQTQLLNTEAFF.

This clonotype was found a few times. The chain employs TRBV18 and TRBJ2-3, with 10 bases lining up with TRBD2. CDR1 is KGHSH and CDR2 is LQKENI in the germline V gene. The J segment lost 3 bases and the V segment lost 5 bases, leaving 8 bases of the junction unmatched. The CDR3 is 16 residues long. CDR3 bases: TGTGCCAGCTCAGCACTTAGGACTAGCGGAACAGATACGCAGTATTTT. Translation: CASSALRTSGTDTQYF. Full variable domain (outside the CDR3, taken from reference TRBV18 and TRBJ2-3): NAGVMQNPRHLVRRRGQEARLRCSPMKGHSHVYWYRQLPEEGLKFMVYLQKENIIDESGMPKERFSAEFPKEGPSILRIQQVVRGDSAAYFCASSALRTSGTDTQYFGPGTRLTVL.

V gene TRBV19 combines with J gene TRBJ1-4, with TRBD1 as a possible D gene (6 bases). CDR1 is LNHDA, CDR2 SQIVND, per germline (reference sequence). The CDR3 has 13 residues. V dropped 9 bases and J dropped 1 base, with 9 bases sitting between them. The CDR3 DNA follows: TGTGCCAGCAGGGGAGGAACTAATGAAAAACTGTTTTTT. Protein product: CASRGGTNEKLFF.

Ten or more counts support this clonotype. DNA of the CDR3: TGCAGCGTTCTCGTCACAGGAGGCTACACCTTC. It specifies CSVLVTGGYTF. This rearrangement joins TRBV29-1 to TRBJ1-2; weak D call: TRBD1 (5 bases). This CDR3 has 11 residues. V dropped 5 bases and J dropped 8 bases, with 12 bases sitting between them. The V gene's germline CDR1 is SQVTM and CDR2 ANQGSEA.

CDR3 DNA sequence: TGTGCCAGCAGCGTGGAGGGACAGCGTGAAGCTTTCTTT. This encodes CASSVEGQREAFF. V and J are TRBV9 and TRBJ1-1; TRBD1 matches at 7 bases. This CDR3 contains 13 residues. The V segment lost 2 bases and the J segment 7 bases; nucleotides outside the gene matches: 5. CDR1 SGDLS and CDR2 YYNGEE come from the germline V gene.

This clonotype came up many times. The V call is TRBV12-3 or TRBV12-4, the J call TRBJ2-3; 10 bases match TRBD2. The CDR3 runs to 18 residues. The trim removed 5 bases at V and 6 bases at J, leaving 17 bases unmatched. The CDR3 DNA follows: TGTGCCAGCAGTCGAACGCACCAGCGGGAGGGCCAGTCGGATACGCAGTATTTT. Translation gives CASSRTHQREGQSDTQYF.

J is TRBJ2-2 and V is TRBV3-1, with TRBD2 matching 10 bases. J was trimmed by 2 bases and V by 3 bases; bases with no gene match: 6. The CDR3 covers 17 residues. Germline assignment: CDR1 LGHDT and CDR2 YNNKEL (reference sequence). The DNA for the CDR3 is TGTGCCAGCAGCCAGCACCGGACTAGCGGTAACACCGGGGAGCTGTTTTTT. Protein: CASSQHRTSGNTGELFF.